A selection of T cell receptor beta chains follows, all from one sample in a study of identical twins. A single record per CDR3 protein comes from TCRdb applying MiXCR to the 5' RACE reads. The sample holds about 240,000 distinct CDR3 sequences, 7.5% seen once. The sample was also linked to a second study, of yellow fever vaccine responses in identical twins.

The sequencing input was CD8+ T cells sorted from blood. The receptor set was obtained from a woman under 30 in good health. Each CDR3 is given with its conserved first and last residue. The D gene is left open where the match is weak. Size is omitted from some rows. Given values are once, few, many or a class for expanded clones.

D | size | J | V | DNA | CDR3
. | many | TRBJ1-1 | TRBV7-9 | TGTGCCAGCAGCACCCCGGGACCCTCGAACACTGAAGCTTTCTTT | CASSTPGPSNTEAFF
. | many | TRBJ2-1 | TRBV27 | TGTGCCAGCAGTTCCTTCCCGGGGTACTACAATGAGCAGTTCTTC | CASSSFPGYYNEQFF
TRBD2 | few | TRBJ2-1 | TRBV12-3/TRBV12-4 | TGTGCCAGCAGCTCGGGACTAGCGGGACGATACAATGAGCAGTTCTTC | CASSSGLAGRYNEQFF
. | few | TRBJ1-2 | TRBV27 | TGTGCCAGCAGTTTATATACAGGGTCTAACTATGGCTACACCTTC | CASSLYTGSNYGYTF
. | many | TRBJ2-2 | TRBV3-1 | TGTGCCAGCAGCCAAGAAATAGGAAGGTCCGGGGAGCTGTTTTTT | CASSQEIGRSGELFF
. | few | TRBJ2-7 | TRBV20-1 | TGCAGTGCTAGTCAGGGCCGAAGCTCCTACGAGCAGTACTTC | CSASQGRSSYEQYF
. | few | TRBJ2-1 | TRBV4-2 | TGTGCCAGCAGCCAAGACGGAGTGGGGTACAATGAGCAGTTCTTC | CASSQDGVGYNEQFF
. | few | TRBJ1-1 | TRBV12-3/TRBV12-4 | TGTGCCAGCAGTTTCCGTCAGACCTTGAACACTGAAGCTTTCTTT | CASSFRQTLNTEAFF
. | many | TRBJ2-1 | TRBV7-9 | TGTGCCAGCAGCTACCCTCGGGGCTCAGCGGTACATGAGCAGTTCTTC | CASSYPRGSAVHEQFF
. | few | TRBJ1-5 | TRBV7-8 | TGTGCCAGCAGCTTGGGTATGGGGGCAAATCAGCCCCAGCATTTT | CASSLGMGANQPQHF
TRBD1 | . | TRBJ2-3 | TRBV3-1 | TGTGCCAGCAGCCAAGATTGGGACAGATACACAGATACGCAGTATTTT | CASSQDWDRYTDTQYF
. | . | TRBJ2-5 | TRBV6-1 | TGTGCCAGCAGCTTCACCGGGACGGGGGTGGAGACCCAGTACTTC | CASSFTGTGVETQYF
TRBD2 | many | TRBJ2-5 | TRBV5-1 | TGCGCCAGCAGCTTTCGGACTAGCGGGGACCAAGAGACCCAGTACTTC | CASSFRTSGDQETQYF
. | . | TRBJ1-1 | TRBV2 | TGTGCCACTCTCCAAAACACTGAAGCTTTCTTT | CATLQNTEAFF
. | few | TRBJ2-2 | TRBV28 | TGTGCCAGCAGTTTAGGGGGGCCGCTGTTTTTT | CASSLGGPLFF
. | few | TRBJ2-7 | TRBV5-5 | TGTGCCAGCAGTTCACTTACTGTAACCTACGAGCAGTACTTC | CASSSLTVTYEQYF
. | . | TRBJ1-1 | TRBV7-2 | TGTGCCAGCAGCTTAGGAACAGGGTTCGCCACTGAAGCTTTCTTT | CASSLGTGFATEAFF
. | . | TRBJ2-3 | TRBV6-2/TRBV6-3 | TGTGCCAGCAGTTACTCGTGGTTCCCTAGCGCGAACACAGATACGCAGTATTTT | CASSYSWFPSANTDTQYF
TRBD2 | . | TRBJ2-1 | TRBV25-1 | TGTGCCAGCAGTGAAGATAGCGGGAGGGATGAGCAGTTCTTC | CASSEDSGRDEQFF
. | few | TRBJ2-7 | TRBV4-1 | TGCGCCAGCAGCCAAGATCATCGGGTTGCCTACGAGCAGTACTTC | CASSQDHRVAYEQYF
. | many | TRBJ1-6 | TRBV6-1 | TGTGCCTGTCGGCCCAAAGCGACCTATAATTCACCCCTCCACTTT | CACRPKATYNSPLHF
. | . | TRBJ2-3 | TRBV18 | TGTGCCAGCTCACGGGCCGGGACCCGGTTGGATACGCAGTATTTT | CASSRAGTRLDTQYF
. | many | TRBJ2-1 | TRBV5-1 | TGCGCCAGCAGCTCTGGGTGGGAGACTTGGAATGAGCAGTTCTTC | CASSSGWETWNEQFF
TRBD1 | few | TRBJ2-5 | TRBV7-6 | TGTGCCAGCAGCTTAACCGGGACAGGGTCCCAAGAGACCCAGTACTTC | CASSLTGTGSQETQYF
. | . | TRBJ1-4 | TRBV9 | TGTGCCAGCAGCGTAGAAGGGGGAGGTGAAAAACTGTTTTTT | CASSVEGGGEKLFF
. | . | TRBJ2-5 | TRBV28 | TGTGCCAGCAGTCTCGAGGGGGGGCGGGAGGAGACCCAGTACTTC | CASSLEGGREETQYF
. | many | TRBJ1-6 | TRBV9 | TGTGCCAGCAGCGTAGAAGGAGGCGCCAATTCACCCCTCCACTTT | CASSVEGGANSPLHF
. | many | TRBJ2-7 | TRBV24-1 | TGTGCCACCAGTGCAGGTATCTCCTACGAGCAGTACTTC | CATSAGISYEQYF
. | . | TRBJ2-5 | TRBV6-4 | TGTACCAGCAGTTTTGTCTCGTCAGATGGGAAGTACCAAGAGACCCAGTACTTC | CTSSFVSSDGKYQETQYF
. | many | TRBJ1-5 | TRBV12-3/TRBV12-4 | TGTGCCAGCAGTTCGGACGGTGCGGGGCGGAAGGATCAGCCCCAGCATTTT | CASSSDGAGRKDQPQHF
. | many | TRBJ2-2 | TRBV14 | TGTGCCAGCAGCCAAGACCGATCGGGGGAGCTGTTTTTT | CASSQDRSGELFF
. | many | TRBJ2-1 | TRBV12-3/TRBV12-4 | TGTGCCAGCAGTCAAAACAATGAGCAGTTCTTC | CASSQNNEQFF
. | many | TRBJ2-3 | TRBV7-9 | TGTGCCAGCAGCTTGTCTTACCCAGATACGCAGTATTTT | CASSLSYPDTQYF
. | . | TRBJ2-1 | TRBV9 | TGTGCCAGCAGCGGGACCCTTAGCTCCTACAATGAGCAGTTCTTC | CASSGTLSSYNEQFF
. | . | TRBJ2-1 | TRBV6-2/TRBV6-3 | TGTGCCAGCAGCCCCCCGTGGGCCCCTGATCCCTACAATGAGCAGTTCTTC | CASSPPWAPDPYNEQFF
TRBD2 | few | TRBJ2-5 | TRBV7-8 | TGTGCCAGCACCCAAGGGACCGGGGGGTTTTGGGGTGAGGAGACCCAGTACTTC | CASTQGTGGFWGEETQYF
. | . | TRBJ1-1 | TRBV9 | TGTGCCAGCAGCGCGGGGGGGGCCATGAACACTGAAGCTTTCTTT | CASSAGGAMNTEAFF
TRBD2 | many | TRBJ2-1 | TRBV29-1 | TGCAGCGTTGTCTCCGGGACTAGCTTGTACAATGAGCAGTTCTTC | CSVVSGTSLYNEQFF
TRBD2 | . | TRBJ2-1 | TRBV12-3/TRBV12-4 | TGTGCCAGCAGTTCGCGACTAGCGGGACACAATGAGCAGTTCTTC | CASSSRLAGHNEQFF
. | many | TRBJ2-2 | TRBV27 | TGTGCCAGCAGTTTATTTACGAACACCGGGGAGCTGTTTTTT | CASSLFTNTGELFF
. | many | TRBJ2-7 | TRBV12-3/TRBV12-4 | TGTGCCAGCAGTTTCGCCCGGGGGTTGCTCCACGAGCAGTACTTC | CASSFARGLLHEQYF
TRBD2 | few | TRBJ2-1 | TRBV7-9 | TGTGCCAGCAGAAAACTAGCGGGAGGGCACTACAATGAGCAGTTCTTC | CASRKLAGGHYNEQFF
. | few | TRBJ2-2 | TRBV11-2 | TGTGCCAGCAGCTCGAGAACAGGGCCCGGGGAGCTGTTTTTT | CASSSRTGPGELFF
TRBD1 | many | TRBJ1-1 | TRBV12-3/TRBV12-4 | TGTGCCAGCAGGCTGGGACAGGGGGCTAACACTGAAGCTTTCTTT | CASRLGQGANTEAFF
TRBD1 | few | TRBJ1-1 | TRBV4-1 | TGCGCCAGCAGCCCACCGGGACAGGGCGACCGGGCGGCTTTCTTT | CASSPPGQGDRAAFF
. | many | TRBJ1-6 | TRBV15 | TGTGCCACCAGCAGAGAGTGGGCCGACAATTCACCCCTCCACTTT | CATSREWADNSPLHF
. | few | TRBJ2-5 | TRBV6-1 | TGTGCCAGCAAGCAACCCACTTCCGGAAACCAAGAGACCCAGTACTTC | CASKQPTSGNQETQYF
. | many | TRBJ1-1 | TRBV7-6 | TGTGCCAGCAGCTTAACAGGGCGGGGGAACACTGAAGCTTTCTTT | CASSLTGRGNTEAFF